The following is a T cell receptor beta chain sequence with its context. The authors' processing: The authors estimated nucleated cell counts from reference gene primer amplification. Profiling relied on immunoSEQ multiplex PCR, and the TCRdb table lists in-frame clones only, not all of them. V, J and clone size were drawn from that table, and D and trimming were deduced from the DNA. The sample consists of approximately 170,000 clones, about 82% of them appearing once. The sample originates from a study of blood T cell repertoires in COVID-19. Overall study: Acute and convalescent COVID-19 samples came from the United States, Italy and Spain. Nucleic acid was either cDNA or gDNA, and it came from T cells, B-cell-depleted T cells, or PBMCs.

The V end lost 11 bases, the J end lost 5 bases, and 10 bases lay between the germline ends. CDR1 and CDR2 (germline): SNHLY, FYNNEI. The CDR3 has 11 residues. Seattle's cohort entered during active infection and was followed longitudinally. The specimen was peripheral blood. The chain uses TRBV2 and TRBJ2-1; D might be TRBD2 (5 bases). This sequence was found in a woman of 80 years or more with COVID-19, enrolled during active disease. The CDR3 loop reads CAGGRDNEQFF. CDR3 DNA: TGTGCCGGCGGGCGGGACAATGAGCAGTTCTTC.